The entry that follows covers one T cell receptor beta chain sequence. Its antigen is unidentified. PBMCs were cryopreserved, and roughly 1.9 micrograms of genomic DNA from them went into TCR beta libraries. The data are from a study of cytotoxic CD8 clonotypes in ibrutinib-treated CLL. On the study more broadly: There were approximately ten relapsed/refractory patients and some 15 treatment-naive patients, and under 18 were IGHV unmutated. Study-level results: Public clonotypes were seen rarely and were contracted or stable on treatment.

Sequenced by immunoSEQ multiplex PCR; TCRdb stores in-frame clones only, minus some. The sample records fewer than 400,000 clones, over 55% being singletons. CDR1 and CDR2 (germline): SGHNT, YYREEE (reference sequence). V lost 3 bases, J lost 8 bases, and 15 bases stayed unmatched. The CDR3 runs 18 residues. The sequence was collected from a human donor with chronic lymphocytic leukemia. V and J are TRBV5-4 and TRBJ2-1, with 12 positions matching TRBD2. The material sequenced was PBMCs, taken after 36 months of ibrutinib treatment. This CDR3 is CASSWKGTPSGGAYEQFF. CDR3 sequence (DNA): TGTGCCAGCAGCTGGAAGGGGACCCCTAGCGGGGGGGCCTATGAGCAGTTCTTC. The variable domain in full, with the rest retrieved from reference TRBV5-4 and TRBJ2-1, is ETGVTQSPTHLIKTRGQQVTLRCSSQSGHNTVSWYQQALGQGPQFIFQYYREEENGRGNFPPRFSGLQFPNYSSELNVNALELDDSALYLCASSWKGTPSGGAYEQFFGPGTRLTVL.